This T cell receptor (beta chain) was sequenced for a study of early T cells in non-severe SARS-CoV-2 infection. Turning to the study itself: Sequencing targeted bulk RNA from unsorted whole blood, leaving chains unpaired.

Trimming removed 4 bases at V and 0 bases at J, with 3 bases between. CDR3 length: 11 amino acids. Germline V gene lookup returns CDR1 SQVTM and CDR2 ANQGSEA. TCRdb used MiXCR to reprocess the 5' RACE reads, holding one entry per CDR3 protein. The data show fewer than 80,000 distinct CDR3 sequences, less than 15% seen once. This sequence was found in an adult who was a healthcare worker with PCR-confirmed SARS-CoV-2 infection or an uninfected control (not recorded which). This chain links TRBV29-1 with TRBJ1-1, with D hard to call. Sequencing was done on a sample of whole blood. CDR3 DNA sequence: TGCAGCGTTGTGATGAACACTGAAGCTTTCTTT. Amino acids: CSVVMNTEAFF.